Following are 8 T cell receptor beta chains from one sample sequenced in a study of blood T cell repertoires in COVID-19. Produced via immunoSEQ multiplex PCR; TCRdb's table is partial and in-frame only. This table holds 52,000 or so clones, 87% found once. Input material: peripheral blood. Receptor source: a man aged 35 to 55 with COVID-19, enrolled during active disease.

The chain is built from TRBV24-1 and TRBJ2-3, with D unclear. CDR3 length: 13 amino acids. Germline CDR1 KGHDR, CDR2 SFDVKD. Trimming removed 4 bases at V and 4 bases at J, with 8 bases between. CDR3 DNA: TGTGCCACCAGTGACCAACATCCAGATACGCAGTATTTT. Its translation: CATSDQHPDTQYF.

V usage is TRBV6-5 and J usage is TRBJ1-5, with D possibly matching TRBD1 (5 bases). The V end was cut by 7 bases, the J end by 5 bases, with 12 bases between. The CDR3 contains 13 residues. Germline V gives CDR1 MNHEY, CDR2 SVGAGI. The DNA of the CDR3 is TGTGCCAGCACTTTAGGGGTGGATCAGCCCCAGCATTTT. Translated, it gives CASTLGVDQPQHF.

The chain has TRBV18 and TRBJ1-1; D is uncertain. The germline V gene has CDR1 KGHSH and CDR2 LQKENI. The CDR3 loop spans 15 amino acids. Trimming left V 4 bases short and J 1 base short, with 13 bases between. The CDR3 reads CASSLSLDSNTEAFF. The CDR3 DNA reads TGTGCCAGCTCACTTAGTCTGGACTCGAACACTGAAGCTTTCTTT. The full variable domain, its missing parts supplied by reference TRBV18 and TRBJ1-1, is NAGVMQNPRHLVRRRGQEARLRCSPMKGHSHVYWYRQLPEEGLKFMVYLQKENIIDESGMPKERFSAEFPKEGPSILRIQQVVRGDSAAYFCASSLSLDSNTEAFFGQGTRLTVV.

The chain links TRBV18 to TRBJ1-3, with 8 bases matching TRBD1. Germline CDR1 and CDR2: KGHSH and LQKENI. J gave up 0 bases and V 3 bases, and 4 bases lay outside the gene matches. The CDR3 is 16 residues long. CDR3 sequence reads: CASSPWTGNSGNTIYF. In DNA, the CDR3 is TGTGCCAGCTCACCCTGGACAGGGAACTCTGGAAACACCATATATTTT.

This sequence joins TRBV7-9 and TRBJ2-4; weak D call: TRBD1 (6 bases). The germline V and J ends were trimmed by 6 bases and 0 bases, with 18 bases remaining between them. Looked up from germline, CDR1 is SEHNR and CDR2 is FQNEAQ (reference sequence). The CDR3 sequence is 17 residues long. CDR3 bases: TGTGCCAGCAGTTCAAGGGCGCAGGGGCGAGCCAAAAACATTCAGTACTTC. It codes for CASSSRAQGRAKNIQYF.

V usage is TRBV7-2 and J usage is TRBJ2-7, with 7 positions matching TRBD1. J was trimmed by 5 bases and V by 3 bases; bases with no gene match: 4. Germline CDR1 reads SGHTA; CDR2 reads FQGNSA. The CDR3 loop spans 13 amino acids. The CDR3: CASSFITGDEQYF. CDR3 sequence (DNA): TGTGCCAGCAGCTTTATTACAGGGGACGAGCAGTACTTC.

This clone was seen more than once but under ten times. The V call is TRBV2, the J call TRBJ2-7; D is perhaps TRBD1 (6 bases). This CDR3 region has 12 residues. Trimming cost V 6 bases and J 8 bases, with 14 bases left between them. In germline, CDR1 is SNHLY, CDR2 FYNNEI. CDR3 sequence: CASRLTGLKQYF. In DNA, the CDR3 is TGTGCCAGCAGATTGACAGGACTGAAGCAGTACTTC.

V usage is TRBV9 and J usage is TRBJ2-7; TRBD1 is a possible D gene (6 bases). The CDR3 extends over 14 amino acids. Germline V CDR1 and CDR2: SGDLS, YYNGEE. The V and J ends lost 3 bases and 3 bases respectively, with 13 bases between them. This chain's CDR3 is CASSGTGKGYEQYF. In DNA form, the CDR3 reads TGTGCCAGCAGCGGTACAGGGAAGGGCTACGAGCAGTACTTC. The whole variable domain, remainder taken from reference TRBV9 and TRBJ2-7, is DSGVTQTPKHLITATGQRVTLRCSPRSGDLSVYWYQQSLDQGLQFLIQYYNGEERAKGNILERFSAQQFPDLHSELNLSSLELGDSALYFCASSGTGKGYEQYFGPGTRLTVT.